The subject of this entry is one T cell receptor (beta chain). This sample stems from a study of blood T cell repertoires in COVID-19. Study-wide background: The United States, Italy and Spain provided the acute and convalescent COVID-19 samples. PBMCs, B-cell-depleted T cells, or T cells provided the cDNA or gDNA that made up the material.

V was clipped by 9 bases and J by 5 bases; unmatched bases: 6. This CDR3 contains 12 residues. CDR1 and CDR2 from the germline V gene are MNHEY and SVGAGI. In the original processing: Amplification with reference gene primers provided the estimates of nucleated cell counts. The repertoire was sequenced with immunoSEQ multiplex PCR; TCRdb's copy has only in-frame clones and lacks some. That table supplies the V and J calls and clone size; D and trimming were determined from the DNA. This repertoire shows 40,000 to 65,000 clones, 86% found once; its top ten account for 12%. The sequence was obtained from a man in his 70s with active COVID-19. This chain joins TRBV6-5 and TRBJ1-1; 7 bases align to TRBD1. The sequencing input was peripheral blood. CDR3 sequence: CASAGTATEAFF. CDR3 nucleotides: TGTGCCAGTGCCGGGACAGCGACTGAAGCTTTCTTT.